This is a list of T cell receptor beta chains from one sample in a study of shared clonotypes between healthy human individuals. The protocol was immunoSEQ multiplex PCR, while the TCRdb copy is restricted to in-frame clones and leaves out a portion. The sample lists roughly 1,500,000 clones, 95% to 99% occurring once. Material for sequencing was naive CD4+ T cells sorted from blood. These receptors came from a man between 25 and 39 years old in good health. Both conserved end residues are part of each CDR3. The D gene is left open where the match is weak. Not all rows give a size; the values are once, few, many and, for expanded clones, a class.

TRBV29-1,.,TRBJ2-5,.,TGCAGCGAAGTCAGGGGCGCGGAGACCCAGTACTTC,CSEVRGAETQYF
TRBV5-1,.,TRBJ2-1,TRBD2,TGCGCCAGCAGCTTGGAGAGGGCTAGCGGAGGGATCTACAATGAGCAGTTCTTC,CASSLERASGGIYNEQFF
TRBV5-1,.,TRBJ2-1,.,TGCGCCAGCAGCCCGGAGGGGGGGTCCTACAATGAGCAGTTCTTC,CASSPEGGSYNEQFF
TRBV10-3,.,TRBJ2-7,.,TGTGCCATCAGTGTATCCAGTTCCTACGAGCAGTACTTC,CAISVSSSYEQYF
TRBV28,.,TRBJ2-7,.,TGTGCCAGCAGGGTCCAGTACGAGCAGTACTTC,CASRVQYEQYF
TRBV5-4,.,TRBJ2-2,.,TGTGCCAGCAGCTTTGCCAACACCGGGGAGCTGTTTTTT,CASSFANTGELFF
TRBV18,.,TRBJ1-2,.,TGTGCCAGCTCCCGGACGGGGAATGACTATGGCTACACCTTC,CASSRTGNDYGYTF
TRBV2,.,TRBJ2-2,.,TGTGCCAGCAGTGAAGAGTTAACCGGGGAGCTGTTTTTT,CASSEELTGELFF
TRBV2,once,TRBJ1-1,TRBD1,TGTGCCAGACAGGGGGCAAAGAACACTGAAGCTTTCTTT,CARQGAKNTEAFF
TRBV9,.,TRBJ2-3,.,TGTGCCAGCAGCGAACGAGGGGCCTCAATACGCACAGATACGCAGTATTTT,CASSERGASIRTDTQYF
TRBV18,.,TRBJ1-1,.,TGTGCCAGCTCACCACCAAAGGGAGGTCGGTGGAGGGGACCTGAAGCTTTCTTT,CASSPPKGGRWRGPEAFF
TRBV7-2,.,TRBJ1-1,.,TGTGCCAGCAGAGGACAGATGAACACTGAAGCTTTCTTT,CASRGQMNTEAFF
TRBV29-1,.,TRBJ2-5,.,TGCAGCGTTGAAGATCACTGGATGGGAGAGACCCAGTACTTC,CSVEDHWMGETQYF
TRBV7-8,.,TRBJ1-5,.,TGTGCCAGCAGCTTAAGGCGAGGGACGGGTCAGCCCCAGCATTTT,CASSLRRGTGQPQHF
TRBV2,.,TRBJ2-3,TRBD1,TGTGCCAGCAGGGCAGGGACAGGGAAAGGCCTATATACGCAGTATTTT,CASRAGTGKGLYTQYF
TRBV7-7,.,TRBJ2-7,.,TGTGCTAGCAGCTTAGGTCCGGGACAAAACTACGAGCAGTACTTC,CASSLGPGQNYEQYF
TRBV15,.,TRBJ2-1,.,TGTGCCACCAGCAGAGATCAGGGCACATACGTGAATGAGCAGTTCTTC,CATSRDQGTYVNEQFF
TRBV18,.,TRBJ2-7,TRBD2,TGTGCCAGCTCACTTAGCGGGGTTCGGTCCTACGAGCAGTACTTC,CASSLSGVRSYEQYF
TRBV30,.,TRBJ1-3,.,TGTGCCTGGAGTCCTAGCTCTGGAAACACCATATATTTT,CAWSPSSGNTIYF
TRBV29-1,.,TRBJ2-3,TRBD2,TGCAGCGTTAGCGGGGGAAACACAGATACGCAGTATTTT,CSVSGGNTDTQYF
TRBV7-2,.,TRBJ2-5,.,TGTGCCAGCAGCTTAGGGCTGGCCTTAGAGACCCAGTACTTC,CASSLGLALETQYF
TRBV5-1,.,TRBJ1-1,.,TGCGCCAGCAGCACTACCAACACTGAAGCTTTCTTT,CASSTTNTEAFF
TRBV25-1,.,TRBJ1-1,.,TGTGCCAGCGGCAGCGACACTTTCACTGAAGCTTTCTTT,CASGSDTFTEAFF